A single sample is the source of the 31 T cell receptor beta chains below, sequenced in a study of T cells in Graves' hyperthyroidism and ophthalmopathy. Amplified TCR beta CDR3 regions came from RNA transcripts. Using the HTBI primer set, a first-round RT-PCR was run on the TCR CDR3. TCRdb re-called the multiplex PCR reads with MiXCR, one entry per CDR3 protein. Of roughly 650,000 distinct CDR3 sequences in the sample, 15% to 20% were seen once. The sequenced material came from blood. These receptors all come from a woman aged 40 to 50 with Graves' ophthalmopathy.

This clonotype was detected many times. The chain carries TRBV19 and TRBJ1-1, with D uncertain. Per the germline V gene, CDR1 is LNHDA and CDR2 is SQIVND (reference sequence). The CDR3 has 16 residues. The V end lost 3 bases, the J end lost 2 bases, and 16 bases lay between the germline ends. The CDR3 is CASSIRLGQQNTEAFF. In DNA, the CDR3 is TGTGCCAGTAGTATTCGTCTGGGCCAGCAAAACACTGAAGCTTTCTTT.

The chain joins TRBV6-4 to TRBJ2-2, with 7 bases matching TRBD1. V shed 5 bases, J shed 2 bases, and the junction held 5 bases outside the gene matches. Per germline, CDR1 MRHNA and CDR2 SNTAGT. The CDR3 sequence is 15 residues long. CDR3: CASSIGDRNTGELFF. The DNA of the CDR3 is TGTGCCAGCAGTATAGGGGACAGAAACACCGGGGAGCTGTTTTTT.

This clonotype was counted ten times or more. The V gene is TRBV7-2, the J gene TRBJ2-5; maybe TRBD2 (5 bases). Germline lookup yields CDR1 SGHTA and CDR2 FQGNSA. Trimming removed 1 base at V and 1 base at J, with 10 bases between. This CDR3 region has 15 residues. The chain's CDR3 is CASSLGSGPQETQYF. CDR3 bases: TGTGCCAGCAGCTTAGGAAGCGGTCCCCAAGAGACCCAGTACTTC.

This clonotype came up many times. J is TRBJ2-3 and V is TRBV3-1; a weak D match, TRBD1 (5 bases). This CDR3 has 14 residues. Germline V gives CDR1 LGHDT, CDR2 YNNKEL (reference sequence). Trimming left V 3 bases short and J 3 bases short, with 10 bases between. The CDR3 DNA is TGTGCCAGCAGCCACACGACAGAGACAGATACGCAGTATTTT. Translating it yields CASSHTTETDTQYF.

This clonotype was observed at least ten times. The rearrangement joins TRBV2 to TRBJ2-7; TRBD1 matches at 7 bases. CDR1 is SNHLY, CDR2 FYNNEI, per germline. The V segment lost 8 bases and the J segment 0 bases; nucleotides outside the gene matches: 10. The CDR3 has 15 residues. In DNA, the CDR3 is TGTGCCAGCCGCCCCCAGGGGGTAGGCTCCTACGAGCAGTACTTC. The encoded protein is CASRPQGVGSYEQYF.

The rearrangement links TRBV20-1 to TRBJ2-1; TRBD2 matches 14 bases. The ends lost 2 bases at V and 6 bases at J; junction bases unmatched: 6. The germline CDR1 and CDR2 sequences are DFQATT and SNEGSKA (reference sequence). The CDR3 is 16 amino acids. Here the CDR3 reads CSARRRGLAGANEQFF. The CDR3 DNA sequence: TGCAGTGCTAGAAGGAGGGGACTAGCGGGAGCCAATGAGCAGTTCTTC.

The sample holds many counts of this clonotype. The V call is TRBV3-1, the J call TRBJ2-3; D is perhaps TRBD2 (6 bases). The CDR3 runs to 15 residues. Trimming removed 3 bases at V and 2 bases at J, with 12 bases between. In germline, CDR1 is LGHDT, CDR2 YNNKEL (reference sequence). This CDR3 is CASSHPGLNTDTQYF. The CDR3 nucleotides are TGTGCCAGCAGCCATCCGGGACTGAACACAGATACGCAGTATTTT.

This clonotype was seen many times. The rearrangement joins TRBV11-3 to TRBJ2-7; D gene unclear. Trimming removed 0 bases at V and 4 bases at J, with 19 bases between. Germline V lookup: CDR1 SGHNT, CDR2 YENEEA. This CDR3 comprises 17 residues. The CDR3, as DNA: TGTGCCAGCAGCTTAGATCCAGAACCTGTGAGCCGATACGAGCAGTACTTC. It codes for CASSLDPEPVSRYEQYF.

V gene TRBV18 combines with J gene TRBJ2-2; TRBD2 aligns across 7 bases. The CDR3 consists of 20 residues. Germline V gives CDR1 KGHSH, CDR2 LQKENI. V lost 2 bases and J lost 0; bases outside the gene matches: 15. This CDR3 is CASSPFGVLAKRTNTGELFF. CDR3 in DNA: TGTGCCAGCTCACCATTCGGTGTACTAGCGAAGCGCACGAACACCGGGGAGCTGTTTTTT.

The J gene is TRBJ1-6, the V gene TRBV30, with D perhaps TRBD1 (5 bases). V shed 1 base and J shed 11 bases, with 15 bases lying between them. The CDR3 has 14 residues. CDR1 and CDR2 (germline): GTSNPN, SVGIG (reference sequence). CDR3 DNA: TGTGCCTGGAGTGATGGCAGGGAACGGGCACCCCTCCACTTT. Translation: CAWSDGRERAPLHF.

This clonotype came up a few times. The rearrangement uses TRBV10-3 and TRBJ2-7, with a tentative D call TRBD1 (7 bases). The CDR3 has 15 residues. Trimming removed 0 bases at V and 7 bases at J, with 16 bases between. CDR1 is ENHRY and CDR2 is SYGVKD in the germline V gene. Here the CDR3 DNA reads TGTGCCATCAGTGAGTCGGACAGGCCAGGGGGGGAGCAGTACTTC. It translates to CAISESDRPGGEQYF.

This clonotype was detected only a few times. This sequence joins TRBV5-1 and TRBJ2-1, with D unresolved. Looked up from germline, CDR1 is SGHRS and CDR2 is YFSETQ. The CDR3 covers 15 residues. V lost 1 base and J lost 12, with 20 bases in between. The CDR3 coding sequence is TGCGCCAGCAGCTTGAACCCAGCTGTGGCGGAGTCGCAGTTCTTC. As protein: CASSLNPAVAESQFF. The full variable domain, rest sourced from reference TRBV5-1 and TRBJ2-1, is KAGVTQTPRYLIKTRGQQVTLSCSPISGHRSVSWYQQTPGQGLQFLFEYFSETQRNKGNFPGRFSGRQFSNSRSEMNVSTLELGDSALYLCASSLNPAVAESQFFGPGTRLTVL.

This clonotype has at least ten counts. The chain combines TRBV30 with TRBJ2-7; D gene uncertain. V was cut by 4 bases and J by 3 bases, with 1 base left in between. CDR1 and CDR2 from the germline V gene are GTSNPN and SVGIG (reference sequence). The CDR3 runs to 9 residues. The CDR3 region is CAWNYEQYF. The CDR3 region has the DNA TGTGCCTGGAACTACGAGCAGTACTTC.

This clonotype was seen ten or more times. The rearrangement joins TRBV30 to TRBJ2-3, with D possibly matching TRBD1 (5 bases). The V gene lost 2 bases and the J gene lost 4 bases, with 7 bases spanning the gap. The CDR3 is 12 residues long. Per the germline V gene, CDR1 is GTSNPN and CDR2 is SVGIG (reference sequence). The CDR3 reads CAWSSGSDTQYF. The CDR3 DNA reads TGTGCCTGGAGTTCAGGGTCAGATACGCAGTATTTT.

The CDR3 DNA reads as TGTGCCAGTAGTATGGTACAGGGTGGGGCGAATGAGCAGTTCTTC. Its translation is CASSMVQGGANEQFF. The rearrangement joins TRBV19 to TRBJ2-1, with D perhaps TRBD1 (6 bases). The V gene lost 3 bases and the J gene lost 7 bases, with 16 bases spanning the gap. The CDR3 sequence is 15 residues long. Germline V gene sequence: CDR1 LNHDA, CDR2 SQIVND (reference sequence).

This chain links TRBV3-1 with TRBJ1-1, with D tentatively TRBD1 (6 bases). Trimming cost V 3 bases and J 4 bases, with 12 bases left between them. The CDR3 runs to 14 residues. CDR1 is LGHDT, CDR2 YNNKEL, per germline (reference sequence). CDR3 bases: TGTGCCAGCAGCCAGGGGGCAGGGAGCACTGAAGCTTTCTTT. Protein sequence: CASSQGAGSTEAFF. The full variable domain, its missing parts supplied by reference TRBV3-1 and TRBJ1-1, is DTAVSQTPKYLVTQMGNDKSIKCEQNLGHDTMYWYKQDSKKFLKIMFSYNNKELIINETVPNRFSPKSPDKAHLNLHINSLELGDSAVYFCASSQGAGSTEAFFGQGTRLTVV.

The chain combines TRBV6-1 with TRBJ1-5; the D gene is possibly TRBD1 (6 bases). Germline CDR1 MNHNS, CDR2 SASEGT. The CDR3 has 16 residues. V dropped 2 bases and J dropped 2 bases, with 13 bases sitting between them. The CDR3 spells CASSEQTGIGNQPQHF. The CDR3 DNA sequence: TGTGCCAGCAGTGAACAAACAGGGATCGGCAATCAGCCCCAGCATTTT.

The sample holds many counts of this clonotype. This rearrangement joins TRBV20-1 to TRBJ2-7; TRBD2 aligns across 8 bases. The junction had 8 bases not matched to a gene; V was cut back by 0 bases and J by 1 base. The CDR3 length is 16 residues. The germline gives CDR1 DFQATT, CDR2 SNEGSKA (reference sequence). CDR3 sequence (DNA): TGCAGTGCTAGAGAGACTGCACTAGCGGCATCCTACGAGCAGTACTTC. Amino acids: CSARETALAASYEQYF.

Ten or more counts support this clonotype. The chain has TRBV2 and TRBJ1-5; possible D gene TRBD1, 6 bases. The germline gives CDR1 SNHLY, CDR2 FYNNEI. This CDR3 is built from 15 residues. Trimming cost V 7 bases and J 3 bases, with 16 bases left between them. For the CDR3, the DNA is TGTGCCAGCACTGGAACAGGGCGACTCAATCAGCCCCAGCATTTT. Its translation is CASTGTGRLNQPQHF.

V gene TRBV20-1 combines with J gene TRBJ1-1; 7 bases are shared with TRBD1. Germline assignment: CDR1 DFQATT and CDR2 SNEGSKA (reference sequence). J was trimmed by 0 bases and V by 0 bases; bases with no gene match: 7. This CDR3 has 16 residues. CDR3 nucleotide sequence: TGCAGTGCTAGAGATCCAAGGACAGGCATGAACACTGAAGCTTTCTTT. It translates to CSARDPRTGMNTEAFF.

This clonotype was observed a handful of times. The V gene is TRBV5-1, the J gene TRBJ2-7, with no clear D. V dropped 0 bases and J dropped 2 bases, with 12 bases sitting between them. Germline V gene data show CDR1 as SGHRS and CDR2 as YFSETQ. This CDR3 contains 15 residues. In DNA form, the CDR3 reads TGCGCCAGCAGCTTGGCCACGCAGAATGCCTACGAGCAGTACTTC. This encodes CASSLATQNAYEQYF.

This clonotype was recorded at least ten times. This rearrangement joins TRBV13 to TRBJ1-4; 10 bases line up with TRBD1. The length of the CDR3 is 15 residues. V was pared by 5 bases and J by 6 bases, with 6 bases of the junction left unmatched. Germline CDR1 is PRHDT and CDR2 is FYEKMQ (reference sequence). CDR3 sequence reads: CASSLRTGGDEKLFF. In DNA form, the CDR3 reads TGTGCCAGCAGCCTACGGACAGGGGGTGATGAAAAACTGTTTTTT.

In its sample, this clonotype was seen a few times. This rearrangement joins TRBV6-1 to TRBJ2-1; tentatively, D is TRBD1 or TRBD2 (6 bases each). The CDR3 has 15 residues. V dropped 6 bases and J dropped 4 bases, with 16 bases sitting between them. Germline V gene sequence: CDR1 MNHNS, CDR2 SASEGT. The CDR3 DNA is TGTGCCAGCAGACAGGGTGGGGGGCGGTACAATGAGCAGTTCTTC. It encodes CASRQGGGRYNEQFF.

This clonotype appeared many times. The gene calls are TRBV2 and TRBJ2-5; D is ambiguous. This CDR3 has 13 amino acids. The germline V and J ends were trimmed by 7 bases and 4 bases, with 13 bases remaining between them. The germline V gene encodes CDR1 SNHLY and CDR2 FYNNEI. The CDR3 sequence: CASKGQRLETQYF. CDR3 DNA: TGTGCCAGCAAGGGTCAACGGTTAGAGACCCAGTACTTC.

This clonotype was recorded at least ten times. This chain connects TRBV7-6 to TRBJ2-1; 11 bases are a match to TRBD1. The CDR3 spans 13 residues. Per the germline V gene, CDR1 is SGHVS and CDR2 is FNYEAQ. J was trimmed by 14 bases and V by 1 base; bases with no gene match: 4. The CDR3 sequence is CASSLDPGQGEFF. The CDR3, as DNA: TGTGCCAGCAGCTTAGACCCGGGACAGGGGGAGTTCTTC.

This clonotype has ten or more counts. The gene calls are TRBV5-1 and TRBJ2-1; 8 nucleotides agree with TRBD1. CDR3 length: 15 amino acids. Germline assignment: CDR1 SGHRS and CDR2 YFSETQ. J lost 6 bases, V lost 0 bases, and 5 bases had no gene match. CDR3 sequence (DNA): TGCGCCAGCAGCTTGGACTCAGGACAGGGCAATGAGCAGTTCTTC. Translating it yields CASSLDSGQGNEQFF.

The chain links TRBV15 to TRBJ2-2; no reliable D call. Germline V gene lookup returns CDR1 LNHNV and CDR2 YYDKDF (reference sequence). The germline V and J ends were trimmed by 5 bases and 3 bases, with 10 bases remaining between them. This CDR3 has 14 residues. The CDR3: CATSSLLDTGELFF. The CDR3 region has the DNA TGTGCCACCAGCTCCCTCCTAGACACCGGGGAGCTGTTTTTT. Variable domain in full (rest from reference TRBV15 and TRBJ2-2): DAMVIQNPRYQVTQFGKPVTLSCSQTLNHNVMYWYQQKSSQAPKLLFHYYDKDFNNEADTPDNFQSRRPNTSFCFLDIRSPGLGDTAMYLCATSSLLDTGELFFGEGSRLTVL.

V usage is TRBV11-2 and J usage is TRBJ2-3; D call uncertain. Germline V lookup: CDR1 SGHAT, CDR2 FQNNGV. Trimming shortened V by 7 bases and J by 5 bases, and 19 bases separated the two germline ends. The CDR3 runs 15 residues. This CDR3 reads CASIKTADALDTQYF. The CDR3 nucleotides read TGTGCCAGCATCAAAACGGCGGACGCACTAGATACGCAGTATTTT.

This clonotype has ten or more counts. The chain uses TRBV6-1 and TRBJ2-7; no reliable D call. CDR3 size: 14 residues. CDR1 is MNHNS and CDR2 is SASEGT in the germline V gene. V was clipped by 1 base and J by 1 base, with 8 bases between them. CDR3 sequence reads: CASSEGLLSYEQYF. The CDR3 DNA reads as TGTGCCAGCAGTGAAGGGTTATTGTCCTACGAGCAGTACTTC.

J is TRBJ2-5 and V is TRBV28, with a weak D call TRBD1 (6 bases). CDR3 length: 14 amino acids. The germline CDR1 and CDR2 sequences are MDHEN and SYDVKM. The ends were cut back, 2 bases at V and 4 bases at J, with 11 bases in the middle. This CDR3 reads CASSLPAGAETQYF. In nucleotides, the CDR3 is TGTGCCAGCAGTTTACCGGCAGGGGCAGAGACCCAGTACTTC.

Worth noting for this clonotype: A much bigger clone sits one base away, suggesting this may be a read error. Without the conserved terminal phenylalanine or tryptophan, this CDR3 likely stems from a read error. The chain recombines TRBV20-1 with TRBJ2-7; weak D call: TRBD1 (6 bases). V dropped 6 bases and J dropped 0 bases, with 12 bases sitting between them. Germline V gene data show CDR1 as DFQATT and CDR2 as SNEGSKA (reference sequence). The CDR3 is 13 amino acids. CDR3 loop: CSAARDNSYEQYL. The CDR3 DNA reads TGCAGTGCCGCCCGGGACAACTCCTACGAGCAGTACCTC.